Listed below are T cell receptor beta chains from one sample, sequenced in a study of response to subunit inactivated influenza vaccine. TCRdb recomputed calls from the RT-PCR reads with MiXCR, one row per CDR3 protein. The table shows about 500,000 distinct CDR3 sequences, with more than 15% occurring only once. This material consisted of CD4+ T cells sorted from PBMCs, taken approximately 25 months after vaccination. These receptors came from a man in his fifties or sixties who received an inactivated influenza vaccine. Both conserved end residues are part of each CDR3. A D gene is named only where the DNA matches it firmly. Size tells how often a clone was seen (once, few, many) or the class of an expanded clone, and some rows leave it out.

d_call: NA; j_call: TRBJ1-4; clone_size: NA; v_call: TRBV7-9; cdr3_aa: CASSSTGSATNEKLFF; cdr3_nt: TGTGCCAGCAGCAGTACAGGATCTGCAACTAATGAAAAACTGTTTTTT
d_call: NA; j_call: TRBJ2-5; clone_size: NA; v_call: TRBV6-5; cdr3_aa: CASSFSAPGLSYQETQYF; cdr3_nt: TGTGCCAGCAGTTTCTCCGCGCCGGGACTTTCGTACCAAGAGACCCAGTACTTC
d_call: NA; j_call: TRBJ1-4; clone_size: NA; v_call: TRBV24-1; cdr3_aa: CATSDGTQAINEKLFF; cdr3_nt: TGTGCCACCAGTGATGGGACTCAGGCCATTAATGAAAAACTGTTTTTT
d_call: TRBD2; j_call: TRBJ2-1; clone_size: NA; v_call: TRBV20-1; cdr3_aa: CSARSFGGNSYNEQFF; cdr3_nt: TGCAGTGCTAGGTCCTTCGGGGGGAACTCCTACAATGAGCAGTTCTTC
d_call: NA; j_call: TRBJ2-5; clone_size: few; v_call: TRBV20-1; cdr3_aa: CSASTANQETQYF; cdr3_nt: TGCAGTGCTTCGACAGCGAACCAAGAGACCCAGTACTTC
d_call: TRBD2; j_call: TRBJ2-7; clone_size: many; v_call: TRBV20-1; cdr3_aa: CSASGLSGGEQYF; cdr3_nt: TGCAGTGCGTCGGGACTTTCGGGGGGCGAGCAGTACTTC
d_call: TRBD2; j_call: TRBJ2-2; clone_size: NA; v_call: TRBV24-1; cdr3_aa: CATRTSGTNTGELFF; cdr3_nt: TGTGCCACCAGGACTAGCGGAACGAACACCGGGGAGCTGTTTTTT
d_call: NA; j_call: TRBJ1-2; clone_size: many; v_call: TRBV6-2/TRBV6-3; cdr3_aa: CASTNSGGGYYGYTF; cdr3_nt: TGTGCCAGCACCAACTCCGGCGGGGGGTATTATGGCTACACCTTC
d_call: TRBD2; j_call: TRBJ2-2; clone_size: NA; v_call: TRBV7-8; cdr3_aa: CASSTSGSRTGELFF; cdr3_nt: TGTGCCAGCAGCACCAGCGGGAGTAGAACCGGGGAGCTGTTTTTT
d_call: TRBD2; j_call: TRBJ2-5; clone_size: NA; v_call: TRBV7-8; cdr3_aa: CASSLASGEETQYF; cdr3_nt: TGTGCCAGCAGCTTGGCTAGCGGGGAAGAGACCCAGTACTTC
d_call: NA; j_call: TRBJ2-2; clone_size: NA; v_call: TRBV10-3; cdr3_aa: CAASSAGDTGELFF; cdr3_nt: TGTGCCGCAAGCTCGGCCGGAGACACCGGGGAGCTGTTTTTT
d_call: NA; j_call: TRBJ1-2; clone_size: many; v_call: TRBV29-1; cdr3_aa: CSVEGTDYGYTF; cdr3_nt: TGCAGCGTTGAAGGGACAGACTATGGCTACACCTTC
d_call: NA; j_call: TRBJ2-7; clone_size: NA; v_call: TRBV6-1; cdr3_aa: CASSVGLISEQYF; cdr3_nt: TGTGCCAGCAGTGTTGGGCTAATTAGCGAGCAGTACTTC
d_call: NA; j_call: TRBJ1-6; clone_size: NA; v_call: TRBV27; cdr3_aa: CASSKGGTYNSPLHF; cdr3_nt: TGTGCCAGCAGTAAAGGTGGTACCTATAATTCACCCCTCCACTTT
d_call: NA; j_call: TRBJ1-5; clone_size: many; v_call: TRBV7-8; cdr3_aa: CASSPGQFGPQHF; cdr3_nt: TGTGCCAGCAGCCCCGGACAGTTTGGGCCCCAGCATTTT
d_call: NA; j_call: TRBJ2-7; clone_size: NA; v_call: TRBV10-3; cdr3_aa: CAISEGAGAAYEQYF; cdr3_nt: TGTGCCATCAGTGAGGGTGCAGGGGCGGCCTACGAGCAGTACTTC
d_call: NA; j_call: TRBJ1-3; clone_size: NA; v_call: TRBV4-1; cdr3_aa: CASSQDRGGSGNTIYF; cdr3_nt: TGCGCCAGCAGCCAAGATCGTGGGGGCTCTGGAAACACCATATATTTT
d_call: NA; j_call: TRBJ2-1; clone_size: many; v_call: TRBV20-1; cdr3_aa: CSARDRSEARSYNEQFF; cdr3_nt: TGCAGTGCTAGAGATCGTAGCGAAGCCCGCTCCTACAATGAGCAGTTCTTC
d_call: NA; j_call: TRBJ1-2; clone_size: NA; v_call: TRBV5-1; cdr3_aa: CASRRGRDSYGYTF; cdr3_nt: TGCGCCAGCAGACGGGGACGGGACTCCTATGGCTACACCTTC
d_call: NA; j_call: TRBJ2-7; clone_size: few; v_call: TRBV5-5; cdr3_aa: CASSWGAGAYEQYF; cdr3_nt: TGTGCCAGCAGCTGGGGGGCAGGGGCCTACGAGCAGTACTTC
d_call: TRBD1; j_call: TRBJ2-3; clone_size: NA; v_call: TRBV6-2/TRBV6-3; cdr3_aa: CASSYQGTGNRYF; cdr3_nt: TGTGCCAGCAGTTACCAAGGGACAGGGAATCGGTATTTT
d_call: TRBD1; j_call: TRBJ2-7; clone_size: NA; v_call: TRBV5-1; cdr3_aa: CASSWTEGARDEQYF; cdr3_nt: TGCGCCAGCAGCTGGACCGAGGGGGCGCGGGACGAGCAGTACTTC
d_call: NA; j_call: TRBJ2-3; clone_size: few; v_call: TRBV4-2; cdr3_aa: CASSQDSGSTDTQYF; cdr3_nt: TGTGCCAGCAGCCAAGATTCTGGAAGCACAGATACGCAGTATTTT
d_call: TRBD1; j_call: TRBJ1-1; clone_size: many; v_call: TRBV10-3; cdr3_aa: CAISDPRTGGTEAFF; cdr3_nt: TGTGCCATCAGTGATCCCAGGACAGGGGGCACTGAAGCTTTCTTT
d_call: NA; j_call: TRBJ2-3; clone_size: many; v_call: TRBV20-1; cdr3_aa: CSASGLTADTQYF; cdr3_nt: TGCAGTGCTAGTGGACTCACGGCAGATACGCAGTATTTT
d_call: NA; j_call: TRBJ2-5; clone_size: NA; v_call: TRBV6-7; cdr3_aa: CSPGRQETQYF; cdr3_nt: TGTTCTCCGGGACGCCAAGAGACCCAGTACTTC
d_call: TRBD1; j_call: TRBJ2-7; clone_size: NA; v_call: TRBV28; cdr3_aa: CASSQQGVGYF; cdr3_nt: TGTGCCAGCAGTCAACAGGGGGTCGGGTACTTC
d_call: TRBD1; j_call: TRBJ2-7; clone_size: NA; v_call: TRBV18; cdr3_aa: CASSPQTGQGAYEQYF; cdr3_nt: TGTGCCAGCTCCCCTCAAACGGGACAGGGGGCCTACGAGCAGTACTTC
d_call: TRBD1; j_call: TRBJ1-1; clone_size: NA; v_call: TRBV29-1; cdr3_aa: CSANRGSDTEAFF; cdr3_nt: TGCAGCGCTAACAGGGGTTCGGACACTGAAGCTTTCTTT
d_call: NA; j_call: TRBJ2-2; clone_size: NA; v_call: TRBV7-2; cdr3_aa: CASSLAYDTGELFF; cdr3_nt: TGTGCCAGCAGCTTAGCATATGATACCGGGGAGCTGTTTTTT
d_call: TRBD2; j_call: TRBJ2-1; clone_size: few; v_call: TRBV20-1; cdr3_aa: CSVMGTSGSFDEQFF; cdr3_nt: TGCAGCGTCATGGGGACTAGCGGGAGTTTTGATGAGCAGTTCTTC
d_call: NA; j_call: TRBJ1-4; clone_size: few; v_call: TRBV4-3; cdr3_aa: CASSQALLATNEKLFF; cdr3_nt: TGCGCCAGCAGCCAAGCGCTTCTTGCAACTAATGAAAAACTGTTTTTT
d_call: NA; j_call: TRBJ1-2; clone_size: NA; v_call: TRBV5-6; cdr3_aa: CASSLDGIGYTF; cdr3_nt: TGTGCCAGCAGCTTGGATGGAATTGGCTACACCTTC
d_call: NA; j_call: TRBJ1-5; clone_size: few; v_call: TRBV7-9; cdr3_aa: CASSPGLSSIANQPQHF; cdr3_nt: TGTGCCAGCAGCCCGGGGCTGTCTTCGATAGCAAATCAGCCCCAGCATTTT
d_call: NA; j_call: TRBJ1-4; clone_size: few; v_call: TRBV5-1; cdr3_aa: CASSLAGAGWGEKLFF; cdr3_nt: TGCGCCAGCAGCTTGGCCGGGGCCGGGTGGGGCGAAAAACTGTTTTTT
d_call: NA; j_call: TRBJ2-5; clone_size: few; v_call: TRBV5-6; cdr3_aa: CASGLRGRETQYF; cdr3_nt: TGTGCCAGCGGACTCCGGGGTAGGGAGACCCAGTACTTC
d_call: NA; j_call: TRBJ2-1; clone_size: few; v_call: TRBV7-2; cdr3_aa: CASSLASGFNEQFF; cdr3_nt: TGTGCCAGCAGCTTAGCGTCAGGATTCAATGAGCAGTTCTTC
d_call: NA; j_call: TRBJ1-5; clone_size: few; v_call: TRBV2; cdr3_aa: CASRAGRMDQPQHF; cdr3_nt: TGTGCCAGCAGAGCAGGGCGAATGGATCAGCCCCAGCATTTT
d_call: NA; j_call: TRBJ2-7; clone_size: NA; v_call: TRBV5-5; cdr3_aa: CASSTDLRRAIF; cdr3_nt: TGTGCCAGCAGCACCGACCTGCGGAGGGCAATTTTC
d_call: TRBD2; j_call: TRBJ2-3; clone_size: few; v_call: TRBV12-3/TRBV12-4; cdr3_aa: CASSRGTSGSHYTDTQYF; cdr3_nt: TGTGCCAGCAGTCGAGGCACTAGCGGGAGTCACTACACAGATACGCAGTATTTT
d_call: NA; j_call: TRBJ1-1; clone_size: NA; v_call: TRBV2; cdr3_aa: CASSELENTEAFF; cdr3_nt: TGTGCCAGCAGTGAATTGGAGAACACTGAAGCTTTCTTT
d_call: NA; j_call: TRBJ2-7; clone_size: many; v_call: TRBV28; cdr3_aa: CASRRANYEQYF; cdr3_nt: TGTGCCAGCAGACGGGCGAACTACGAGCAGTACTTC
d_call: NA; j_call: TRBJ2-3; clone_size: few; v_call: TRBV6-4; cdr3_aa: CASSASLNTDTQYF; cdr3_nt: TGTGCCAGCTCGGCTAGCCTTAACACAGATACGCAGTATTTT
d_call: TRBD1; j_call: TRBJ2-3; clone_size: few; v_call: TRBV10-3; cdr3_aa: CAISERDRTDTQYF; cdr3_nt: TGTGCCATCAGTGAGAGGGACAGAACAGATACGCAGTATTTT
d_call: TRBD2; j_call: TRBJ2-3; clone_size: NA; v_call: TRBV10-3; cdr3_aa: CAISEPGLAGVVTDTQYF; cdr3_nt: TGTGCCATCAGTGAGCCCGGACTAGCGGGGGTAGTAACAGATACGCAGTATTTT
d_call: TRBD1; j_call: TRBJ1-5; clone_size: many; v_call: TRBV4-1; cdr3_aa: CASKQGEEDQPQHF; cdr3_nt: TGCGCCAGTAAACAGGGGGAGGAAGATCAGCCCCAGCATTTT
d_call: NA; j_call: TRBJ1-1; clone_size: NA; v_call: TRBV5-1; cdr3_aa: CASSLVTAGSTEAFF; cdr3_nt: TGCGCCAGCAGCTTGGTGACGGCAGGATCCACTGAAGCTTTCTTT
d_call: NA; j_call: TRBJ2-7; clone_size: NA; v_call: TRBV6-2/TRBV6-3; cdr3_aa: CASSSERRGTYEQYF; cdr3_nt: TGTGCCAGCAGTTCCGAGCGACGCGGGACCTACGAGCAGTACTTC
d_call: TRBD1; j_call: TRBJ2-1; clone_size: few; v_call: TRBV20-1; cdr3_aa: CSAKQGAHEQFF; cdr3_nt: TGCAGTGCTAAGCAGGGGGCGCATGAGCAGTTCTTC
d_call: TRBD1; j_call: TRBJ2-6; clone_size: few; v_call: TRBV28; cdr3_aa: CASSPDRDNVLTF; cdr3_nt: TGTGCCAGCTCACCCGACAGGGATAACGTCCTGACTTTC
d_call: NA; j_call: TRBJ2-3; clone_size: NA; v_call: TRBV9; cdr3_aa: CASSAPWGRESSTDTQYF; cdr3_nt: TGTGCCAGCAGCGCGCCCTGGGGGCGGGAGTCTAGCACAGATACGCAGTATTTT
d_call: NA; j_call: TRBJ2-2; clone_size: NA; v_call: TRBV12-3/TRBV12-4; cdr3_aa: CASRGGGVRTGELIF; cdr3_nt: TGTGCCAGCAGAGGGGGGGGTGTTAGGACCGGGGAGCTGATTTTT
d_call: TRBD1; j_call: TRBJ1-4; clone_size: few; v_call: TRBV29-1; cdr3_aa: CSVVGTATNEKLFF; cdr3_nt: TGCAGCGTGGTCGGGACAGCAACTAATGAAAAACTGTTTTTT
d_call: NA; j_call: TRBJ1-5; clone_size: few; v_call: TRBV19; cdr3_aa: CAPRGCQGSNQPQHF; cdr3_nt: TGTGCCCCCCGGGGGTGTCAAGGTAGCAATCAGCCCCAGCATTTT
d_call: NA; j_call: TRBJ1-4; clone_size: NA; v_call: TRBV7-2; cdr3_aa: CASTLGGRGEKLFF; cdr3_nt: TGTGCCAGCACCCTTGGGGGACGTGGCGAAAAACTGTTTTTT
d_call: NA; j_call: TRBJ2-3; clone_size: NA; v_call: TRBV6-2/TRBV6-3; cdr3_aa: CASNREADTQYF; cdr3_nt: TGTGCCAGCAACAGGGAGGCCGATACGCAGTATTTT
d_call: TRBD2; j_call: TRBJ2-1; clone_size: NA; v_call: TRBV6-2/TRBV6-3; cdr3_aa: CASIAGGSSYNEQFF; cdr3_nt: TGTGCCAGCATAGCGGGGGGGAGCTCCTACAATGAGCAGTTCTTC
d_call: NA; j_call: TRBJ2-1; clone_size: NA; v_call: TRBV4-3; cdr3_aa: CASSQDIGVASYNEQFF; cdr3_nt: TGCGCCAGCAGCCAAGATATAGGCGTGGCATCCTACAATGAGCAGTTCTTC